The rows below give T cell receptor beta chains drawn from one sample of a study of post-analysis software for immune sequencing data. TCRdb analysed the PCR reads with MiXCR anew, one entry per CDR3 protein. The sample lists about 770,000 distinct CDR3 sequences; around 42% were seen once. Sequencing was performed on blood. Receptors were obtained from a girl between 10 and 17 years old with multiple sclerosis. CDR3s include the opening cysteine and the closing phenylalanine or tryptophan. Fields, in order: D gene, clone size, V gene, J gene, CDR3 DNA, CDR3 protein. The D gene is left open where the match is weak. Size is stated for part of the rows, as once, few or many counts, or as a class when the clone is expanded.

d_gene: TRBD1; abundance: NA; v_gene: TRBV7-3; j_gene: TRBJ2-1; CDR3nt: TGTGCCAGCAGCCTGACAGGGGGCCACTACAATGAGCAGTTCTTC; CDR3aa: CASSLTGGHYNEQFF
d_gene: NA; abundance: NA; v_gene: TRBV7-9; j_gene: TRBJ1-2; CDR3nt: TGTGCCAGCAGCGCCGGGGGGGTCCCCTCTGGCTACACCTTC; CDR3aa: CASSAGGVPSGYTF
d_gene: TRBD2; abundance: NA; v_gene: TRBV12-5; j_gene: TRBJ2-7; CDR3nt: TGTGCCGGGGGGTATTACAGCTCCTACGAGCAGTACTTC; CDR3aa: CAGGYYSSYEQYF
d_gene: NA; abundance: NA; v_gene: TRBV6-2/TRBV6-3; j_gene: TRBJ1-2; CDR3nt: TGTGCCAGCAGTTCGGCAGGGAGCATGTATGGCTACACCTTC; CDR3aa: CASSSAGSMYGYTF
d_gene: NA; abundance: once; v_gene: TRBV7-9; j_gene: TRBJ2-3; CDR3nt: TGTGCCTTGCTGAGGAGGGGGACTGCGCAGGATACGCGGTATTTT; CDR3aa: CALLRRGTAQDTRYF
d_gene: TRBD2; abundance: few; v_gene: TRBV20-1; j_gene: TRBJ2-7; CDR3nt: TGCAGTGCTAGATCGGGGACTAGCGGGAACTCCTACGAGCAGTACTTC; CDR3aa: CSARSGTSGNSYEQYF
d_gene: NA; abundance: few; v_gene: TRBV7-8; j_gene: TRBJ2-1; CDR3nt: TGTGCCAGCAGAAGGACTAACGCTCTGGATGAGCAGTTCTTC; CDR3aa: CASRRTNALDEQFF
d_gene: NA; abundance: few; v_gene: TRBV5-5; j_gene: TRBJ2-1; CDR3nt: TGTGCCAGCAGCCTACGGGACGAAACGACGAGGGATGAGCAGTTCTTC; CDR3aa: CASSLRDETTRDEQFF
d_gene: NA; abundance: few; v_gene: TRBV6-2/TRBV6-3; j_gene: TRBJ1-6; CDR3nt: TGTGCCAGCGGGCGGAGAGGCTCACCCCTCCACTTT; CDR3aa: CASGRRGSPLHF
d_gene: TRBD2; abundance: NA; v_gene: TRBV7-9; j_gene: TRBJ2-1; CDR3nt: TGTGCCAGCAGCTTTCTTACTAGCGGGCGAGTCGAGCAGTTCTTC; CDR3aa: CASSFLTSGRVEQFF
d_gene: NA; abundance: NA; v_gene: TRBV6-5; j_gene: TRBJ1-1; CDR3nt: TGTGCCAGCAGTTACTATCTGGGGAGCGCTGAAGCTTTCTTT; CDR3aa: CASSYYLGSAEAFF
d_gene: TRBD2; abundance: NA; v_gene: TRBV3-1; j_gene: TRBJ2-1; CDR3nt: TGTGCCAGCAGCCCGACGGGACTAGCGGTCAATGAGCAGTTCTTC; CDR3aa: CASSPTGLAVNEQFF
d_gene: NA; abundance: NA; v_gene: TRBV6-2/TRBV6-3; j_gene: TRBJ2-4; CDR3nt: TGTGCCAGCAGTTACGTCGTGGGAGCCAAAAACATTCAGTACTTC; CDR3aa: CASSYVVGAKNIQYF
d_gene: TRBD2; abundance: NA; v_gene: TRBV20-1; j_gene: TRBJ2-1; CDR3nt: TGCAGTGCTTCGGTGACTAGCGGCTCCTACAATGAGCAGTTCTTC; CDR3aa: CSASVTSGSYNEQFF
d_gene: NA; abundance: few; v_gene: TRBV10-2; j_gene: TRBJ2-7; CDR3nt: TGCGCCAGCAGTGAGCAGGAGTGGTACTACGAGCAGTACTTC; CDR3aa: CASSEQEWYYEQYF
d_gene: NA; abundance: few; v_gene: TRBV29-1; j_gene: TRBJ2-1; CDR3nt: TGCAGCGTTGAGTCGGGAATCTCGAATGAGCAGTTCTTC; CDR3aa: CSVESGISNEQFF
d_gene: TRBD2; abundance: NA; v_gene: TRBV28; j_gene: TRBJ2-3; CDR3nt: TGTGCCGTTCCCGGGACTAACACAGATACGCAGTATTTT; CDR3aa: CAVPGTNTDTQYF
d_gene: TRBD2; abundance: NA; v_gene: TRBV4-1; j_gene: TRBJ2-5; CDR3nt: TGCGCCAGCAGCCTTTTGGAGCGGGGAGAGACCCAGTACTTC; CDR3aa: CASSLLERGETQYF
d_gene: NA; abundance: many; v_gene: TRBV7-8; j_gene: TRBJ2-6; CDR3nt: TGTGCCAGCCGGGACTCTGGGGCCAACGTCCTGACTTTC; CDR3aa: CASRDSGANVLTF
d_gene: NA; abundance: NA; v_gene: TRBV29-1; j_gene: TRBJ1-2; CDR3nt: TGCAGCGTTGGCGAGGGGCCCGGTCGGATTGGCTACACCTTC; CDR3aa: CSVGEGPGRIGYTF
d_gene: TRBD1; abundance: once; v_gene: TRBV20-1; j_gene: TRBJ2-5; CDR3nt: TGCAGTGCTAGAGATGGGGGACAGGGAGGGACCCAGTACTTC; CDR3aa: CSARDGGQGGTQYF
d_gene: TRBD1; abundance: NA; v_gene: TRBV14; j_gene: TRBJ1-1; CDR3nt: TGTGCCAGCAGCCTCCGGACAGGGAGGTCCACTGAAGCTTTCTTT; CDR3aa: CASSLRTGRSTEAFF
d_gene: NA; abundance: NA; v_gene: TRBV12-3/TRBV12-4; j_gene: TRBJ2-7; CDR3nt: TGTGCCAGCAGTCACCCCGGGACCAACAATCTCTACGAGCAGTACTTC; CDR3aa: CASSHPGTNNLYEQYF
d_gene: NA; abundance: few; v_gene: TRBV4-3; j_gene: TRBJ2-7; CDR3nt: TGCGCCAGCAGCCAAGAGCGACAGAAGGGGTTATTTGAGCAGTACTTC; CDR3aa: CASSQERQKGLFEQYF
d_gene: NA; abundance: NA; v_gene: TRBV24-1; j_gene: TRBJ1-1; CDR3nt: TGTGCCACCAGTGAAGGGGCCGGCACTGAAGCTTTCTTT; CDR3aa: CATSEGAGTEAFF
d_gene: NA; abundance: NA; v_gene: TRBV5-1; j_gene: TRBJ2-6; CDR3nt: TGCGCCAGCAGCTTGTTTGGACAGACTGGGGCCAACGTCCTGACTTTC; CDR3aa: CASSLFGQTGANVLTF
d_gene: TRBD2; abundance: NA; v_gene: TRBV20-1; j_gene: TRBJ2-7; CDR3nt: TGCAGTGCTAGAGATCAGGTAGCGGGAGCCTACAATGAGCAGTACTTC; CDR3aa: CSARDQVAGAYNEQYF
d_gene: NA; abundance: NA; v_gene: TRBV2; j_gene: TRBJ2-7; CDR3nt: TGTGCCAGCAGTGATGGGCAAACGTACGAGCAGTACTTC; CDR3aa: CASSDGQTYEQYF
d_gene: NA; abundance: NA; v_gene: TRBV6-2/TRBV6-3; j_gene: TRBJ2-4; CDR3nt: TGTGCCAGCACCGAGGATGGGGTGACACATGACATTCAGTACTTC; CDR3aa: CASTEDGVTHDIQYF
d_gene: TRBD2; abundance: few; v_gene: TRBV7-2; j_gene: TRBJ2-7; CDR3nt: TGTGCCAGCAGCATTACTAGCGGGATGACCTACGAGCAGTACTTC; CDR3aa: CASSITSGMTYEQYF
d_gene: NA; abundance: NA; v_gene: TRBV4-3; j_gene: TRBJ2-1; CDR3nt: TGCGCCAGCAGCCAACTGTCCGCTGGCGGTGAGCAGTTCTTC; CDR3aa: CASSQLSAGGEQFF
d_gene: TRBD2; abundance: NA; v_gene: TRBV14; j_gene: TRBJ2-5; CDR3nt: TGTGCCAGCAGCCCCACAGAGGGACTACAAGAGACCCAGTACTTC; CDR3aa: CASSPTEGLQETQYF
d_gene: NA; abundance: NA; v_gene: TRBV24-1; j_gene: TRBJ1-2; CDR3nt: TGTGCCACCTCTCACTCCAACTATGGCTACACCTTC; CDR3aa: CATSHSNYGYTF
d_gene: NA; abundance: NA; v_gene: TRBV7-9; j_gene: TRBJ2-7; CDR3nt: TGTGCCAGCAGCCCAGTCTCCGCTTACGAGCAGTACTTC; CDR3aa: CASSPVSAYEQYF
d_gene: NA; abundance: few; v_gene: TRBV28; j_gene: TRBJ1-6; CDR3nt: TGTGCCAGCAGTTTCGTTGTTGTCACAGACCCGAACGAATCACCCCTCCACTTT; CDR3aa: CASSFVVVTDPNESPLHF
d_gene: NA; abundance: NA; v_gene: TRBV13; j_gene: TRBJ2-1; CDR3nt: TGTGCCAGCAGCTTGCAGGGGCCTACCTACAATGGGCAGTTCTTC; CDR3aa: CASSLQGPTYNGQFF
d_gene: NA; abundance: once; v_gene: TRBV28; j_gene: TRBJ1-1; CDR3nt: TGTGCCAGCAGTTTGTCGGACGGCCAGAACACTGAAGCTTTCTTT; CDR3aa: CASSLSDGQNTEAFF
d_gene: NA; abundance: few; v_gene: TRBV27; j_gene: TRBJ1-1; CDR3nt: TGTGCCAGCAGTTTAGCGGGGTACACTGAAGCTTTCTTT; CDR3aa: CASSLAGYTEAFF
d_gene: TRBD1; abundance: NA; v_gene: TRBV9; j_gene: TRBJ2-7; CDR3nt: TGTGCCAGCAGCGTAGAGGGTAGCGCAGGGGGCGAGCAGTACTTC; CDR3aa: CASSVEGSAGGEQYF
d_gene: NA; abundance: NA; v_gene: TRBV6-2/TRBV6-3; j_gene: TRBJ2-7; CDR3nt: TGTGCCAGCAGACTTGGGCGGGGGCCTACCTACGAGCAGTACTTC; CDR3aa: CASRLGRGPTYEQYF
d_gene: NA; abundance: NA; v_gene: TRBV15; j_gene: TRBJ1-5; CDR3nt: TGTGCCACCAGCAGAGACAAGGACAGCAATCAGCCCCAGCATTTT; CDR3aa: CATSRDKDSNQPQHF
d_gene: TRBD1; abundance: NA; v_gene: TRBV20-1; j_gene: TRBJ2-5; CDR3nt: TGCAGTGCCACTTCCCAGGGGGCGTACCAAGAGACCCAGTACTTC; CDR3aa: CSATSQGAYQETQYF
d_gene: TRBD2; abundance: few; v_gene: TRBV9; j_gene: TRBJ2-5; CDR3nt: TGTGCCAGCAGCGTAAAAAGGGCTAGCGGGAGTCAAGAGACCCAGTACTTC; CDR3aa: CASSVKRASGSQETQYF
d_gene: TRBD2; abundance: NA; v_gene: TRBV9; j_gene: TRBJ2-3; CDR3nt: TGTGCCAGCAGCGTAGTAGCTAGCGGGATTACAGATACGCAGTATTTT; CDR3aa: CASSVVASGITDTQYF
d_gene: NA; abundance: NA; v_gene: TRBV4-2; j_gene: TRBJ2-1; CDR3nt: TGTGCCAGCAGTCAATCTCTAGCCGATGAGCAGTTCTTC; CDR3aa: CASSQSLADEQFF
d_gene: TRBD1; abundance: NA; v_gene: TRBV29-1; j_gene: TRBJ2-7; CDR3nt: TGCAACGTCCAGGGGGTTACCTACGAGCAGTACTTC; CDR3aa: CNVQGVTYEQYF
d_gene: NA; abundance: NA; v_gene: TRBV10-1; j_gene: TRBJ1-6; CDR3nt: TGCGCCAGCAGTGAGGGGAATTCACCCCTCCACTTT; CDR3aa: CASSEGNSPLHF
d_gene: NA; abundance: once; v_gene: TRBV19; j_gene: TRBJ2-7; CDR3nt: TGTGCCAGTAGCCGACAGCTCGGGGACTCCTACGAGCAGTACTTC; CDR3aa: CASSRQLGDSYEQYF
d_gene: TRBD1; abundance: NA; v_gene: TRBV7-9; j_gene: TRBJ1-2; CDR3nt: TGTGCCAGCAGCTATGCGACAGGGACTCTTAACTATGGCTACACCTTC; CDR3aa: CASSYATGTLNYGYTF
d_gene: TRBD1; abundance: NA; v_gene: TRBV4-2; j_gene: TRBJ1-5; CDR3nt: TGTGCCAGCAGCACCGGGACAGGGAACGGTGGTCAGCCCCAGCATTTT; CDR3aa: CASSTGTGNGGQPQHF
d_gene: NA; abundance: NA; v_gene: TRBV28; j_gene: TRBJ1-2; CDR3nt: TGTGCCAGCAGTTTAGCCAGGGCGGACTATGGCTACACCTTC; CDR3aa: CASSLARADYGYTF
d_gene: NA; abundance: few; v_gene: TRBV14; j_gene: TRBJ2-3; CDR3nt: TGTGCCAGCAGCCAACCTGAAACAGATACGCAGTATTTT; CDR3aa: CASSQPETDTQYF
d_gene: NA; abundance: NA; v_gene: TRBV4-3; j_gene: TRBJ2-1; CDR3nt: TGCGCCAGCAGCCAAGATGAGCCGGCAGTTAGGGGTCAGCAGTTCTTC; CDR3aa: CASSQDEPAVRGQQFF
d_gene: NA; abundance: few; v_gene: TRBV20-1; j_gene: TRBJ1-2; CDR3nt: TGCAGTGCTAGAGATCTGGCAGACTATGGCTACACCTTC; CDR3aa: CSARDLADYGYTF